Listed below are T cell receptor beta chains from one sample, sequenced in a study of graft-versus-host responses after intestinal transplantation. Clones were read by immunoSEQ multiplex PCR, and TCRdb kept only the in-frame ones, dropping some. The repertoire has about 97,000 clones, 90% of them found once; the top ten carry 16%. The source material was PBMCs, sampled just under 460 days after intestinal transplant. These TCRs come from a human patient who received an intestinal transplant, so some T cells may come from the graft donor. The CDR3 runs from the conserved cysteine through the conserved F or W. The D gene is left open where the match is weak. Not every row has a clone size; where given, it reads once, few, many or a size class.

D gene | clone size | J gene | V gene | CDR3 DNA | CDR3 protein
TRBD1 | . | TRBJ1-2 | TRBV18 | TGTGCCAGCTCCCCAGGCGGGACAGGGAGCTATTCAGTAGGCTACACCTTC | CASSPGGTGSYSVGYTF
TRBD1 | few | TRBJ2-7 | TRBV25-1 | TGTGCCAGCAGTACAGGGGTGGGCGAGCAGTACTTC | CASSTGVGEQYF
. | . | TRBJ2-7 | TRBV10-2 | TGCGCCAGCAGCCAAACCGGGACCGCAAGCTCCTACGAGCAGTGCTTC | CASSQTGTASSYEQCF
TRBD2 | . | TRBJ2-7 | TRBV6-1 | TGTGCCAGCACCGATGGTACGGGGGGGCCGGGTAAGCAGTACTTC | CASTDGTGGPGKQYF
TRBD1 | . | TRBJ2-7 | TRBV5-5 | TGTGCCAGCAGCTTGTTGGGGACAGGGCATGGCGAGCAGTACTTC | CASSLLGTGHGEQYF
TRBD1 | . | TRBJ1-3 | TRBV7-3 | TGTGCCAGCAGCTGGGACAGCACCTCTGGAAACACCATATATTTT | CASSWDSTSGNTIYF
. | . | TRBJ2-3 | TRBV19 | TGTGCCACCCAAACCGAGACAGATACGCAGTATTTT | CATQTETDTQYF
. | . | TRBJ2-3 | TRBV2 | TGTGCCAGCAGTGTACGAGTGACAGATACGCAGTATTTT | CASSVRVTDTQYF
. | few | TRBJ1-6 | TRBV7-3 | TGTGCCAGCAGCCCGCCCGGTTCACCCCTCCACTTT | CASSPPGSPLHF
. | . | TRBJ2-3 | TRBV9 | TGTGCCAGCAGCGTAGGGGACACAGATACGCAGTATTTT | CASSVGDTDTQYF
. | . | TRBJ2-3 | TRBV9 | TGTGCCAGCAGCGTAGATGGAGATACGCAGTATTTT | CASSVDGDTQYF
. | . | TRBJ1-5 | TRBV10-2 | TGCGCCAGCAGTGATAGTTTGGGCCGCAAGTGGCAGCCCCAGCATTTT | CASSDSLGRKWQPQHF
. | . | TRBJ2-7 | TRBV6-4 | TGTGTCAGCAGTGGGGTCTCGGGGCGATCCTACGAGCAGTACTTC | CVSSGVSGRSYEQYF
. | . | TRBJ2-6 | TRBV7-3 | TGTGCCAGCAGCTCACAGGGTACCGGGGCCAACGTCCTGACTTTC | CASSSQGTGANVLTF
. | . | TRBJ2-7 | TRBV6-6 | TGTGCCAGCAGTTACTCGAAGGCAGGGTACCACGAGCAGTACTTC | CASSYSKAGYHEQYF
TRBD2 | . | TRBJ2-5 | TRBV5-1 | TGCGCCAGCAGCTTGGCGACTAGCGAAGAGACCCAGTACTTC | CASSLATSEETQYF
. | . | TRBJ1-2 | TRBV7-9 | TGTGCCAGCAGCTTAGTAGAGGGATCCTATGGCTACACCTTC | CASSLVEGSYGYTF
. | . | TRBJ1-5 | TRBV28 | TGTGCCAGCAGTTTGAGTGAGGGGATGCAGCCCCAGCATTTT | CASSLSEGMQPQHF
. | . | TRBJ1-2 | TRBV25-1 | TGTGCCAGCAGTGAAGTTCGGGACGGCTACACCTTC | CASSEVRDGYTF
TRBD1 | . | TRBJ1-2 | TRBV27 | TGTGCCAGCAAACAGGGGGCGCGTGGCTACACCTTC | CASKQGARGYTF
. | . | TRBJ1-1 | TRBV20-1 | TGCAGTGCTCCTGAGGGGGGGTTAGCTTTCTTT | CSAPEGGLAFF
. | . | TRBJ1-6 | TRBV7-2 | TGTGCCAGCAGCCCCGGGACAAACTCCTATAATTCACCCCTCCACTTT | CASSPGTNSYNSPLHF
. | . | TRBJ2-7 | TRBV7-7 | TGTGCTAGCAGCTTAGTTGCTAGCACCGAGCAGTACTTC | CASSLVASTEQYF
. | . | TRBJ2-5 | TRBV5-6 | TGTGCCAGCAGCCCCAAAGGGACCGAAGAGACCCAGTACTTC | CASSPKGTEETQYF
. | . | TRBJ2-1 | TRBV7-3 | TGTGCCAGCAGCTTAACGGGCAATGAGCAGTTCTTC | CASSLTGNEQFF
. | once | TRBJ1-2 | TRBV29-1 | TGCAGCGTTGCCGGGTTCCCTTATGGCTACACCTTC | CSVAGFPYGYTF
TRBD2 | once | TRBJ2-1 | TRBV4-1 | TGCGCCAGCAGCCAAGCGGGAGGGGGGCTCAATGAGCAGTTCTTC | CASSQAGGGLNEQFF
. | . | TRBJ2-7 | TRBV7-9 | TGTGCCAGCAGCCAAGACGGGGTCGGTTTTTCGAGCTCCTACGAGCAGTACTTC | CASSQDGVGFSSSYEQYF
TRBD1 | . | TRBJ2-7 | TRBV9 | TGTGCCAGCAGCGTAGGAGGGACAGATTACGAGCAGTACTTC | CASSVGGTDYEQYF
. | few | TRBJ2-2 | TRBV2 | TGTGCCAGCAGTGATCCCGGGGAGCTGTTTTTT | CASSDPGELFF
. | . | TRBJ1-1 | TRBV2 | TGTGCCAGCATGTCGAACACTGAAGCTTTCTTT | CASMSNTEAFF
TRBD1 | . | TRBJ2-2 | TRBV6-1 | TGTGCCAGCAGTGAAGCACAGGGGGCGACCGGGGAGCTGTTTTTT | CASSEAQGATGELFF
. | . | TRBJ1-1 | TRBV6-5 | TGTGCCAGCACCTACTTAGGGAACACTGAAGCTTTCTTT | CASTYLGNTEAFF
TRBD1 | . | TRBJ1-4 | TRBV7-2 | TGTGCCAGCAGCTCAGGCGGTGTGGGGACAGCAACTAATGAAAAACTGTTTTTT | CASSSGGVGTATNEKLFF
. | . | TRBJ1-1 | TRBV7-9 | TGTGCCAGCAGCTTAGCCCCCTCTAGCACTGAAGCTTTCTTT | CASSLAPSSTEAFF
TRBD1 | . | TRBJ2-7 | TRBV10-3 | TGTGCCATCAGTGAAGGACAGGGGGCGAAGGAGCAGTACTTC | CAISEGQGAKEQYF
. | . | TRBJ1-1 | TRBV19 | TGTGCCAGTAGTAGTTCTGGGGTACAGAACACTGAAGCTTTCTTT | CASSSSGVQNTEAFF